The rows below give T cell receptor beta chains drawn from one sample of a study of tumor-infiltrating lymphocytes in primary liver carcinoma. TCRdb re-analysed the multiplex PCR reads in MiXCR, keeping a single row per CDR3 protein. This table has about 48,000 distinct CDR3 sequences, around three quarters appearing once. Sample: liver tumor tissue from sampling region 3. Source of these receptors: a man aged 40-50 years with primary liver carcinoma and hepatitis B virus infection. Both conserved end residues are part of each CDR3. The D gene is left open where the match is weak. Size values are once, few and many counts, or a class for expanded clones, and some rows have none.

d_call j_call clone_size v_call cdr3_aa cdr3_nt
. TRBJ1-2 . TRBV28 CASRVSTSLTRYGYTF TGTGCCAGCAGGGTCAGCACAAGTTTGACTAGATATGGCTATACCTTC
. TRBJ2-1 many TRBV28 CASSPSFGRGNYNEQFF TGTGCCAGCAGCCCCTCTTTCGGAAGGGGGAACTACAATGAGCAGTTCTTC
TRBD2 TRBJ2-3 . TRBV11-1 CTSSKGLAVNTDTQYF TGTACCAGCAGCAAGGGACTAGCGGTTAACACAGATACGCAGTATTTC
. TRBJ2-7 . TRBV7-8 CASSPRPASYEQCF TGCGCCAGCAGCCCCCGACCGGCCTCCTACGAGCAGTGCTTC
TRBD2 TRBJ2-3 . TRBV6-1 CARSGGGRALDTQYF TGTGCCAGGAGTGGAGGCGGGAGGGCCTTAGATACGCAGTATTTT
. TRBJ2-1 . TRBV11-2 CANSLNDAYEHFF TGTGCCAATAGCTTAAATGATGCCTATGAGCATTTCTTC
. TRBJ2-1 . TRBV11-2 CASSLDPRRTGSYNEQFF TGTGCCAGCAGCCTTGACCCTAGGAGGACCGGAAGTTACAATGAGCAGTTCTTT
TRBD2 TRBJ2-3 . TRBV29-1 CSIALAGDTDMQYF TGCAGCATTGCATTAGCGGGGGACACAGATATGCAGTATTTT
. TRBJ2-6 . TRBV6-5 CASSPRRESLGSWTNVLTF TGTGCCAGCAGTCCCCGGAGGGAATCCCTAGGATCTTGGACCAACGTCCTGACTTTC
TRBD1 TRBJ1-1 . TRBV5-1 CASCQKTGGGGNSEAFF TGCGCCAGCTGCCAGAAGACAGGGGGTGGAGGTAACAGTGAAGCTTTCTTT
. TRBJ1-6 few TRBV12-3/TRBV12-4 CASSSTGRNSPLHF TGTGCCAGCAGTTCCACAGGGCGTAATTCACCCCTCCACTTT
. TRBJ1-4 many TRBV16 CASSQSGATNEKLFF TGTGCCAGCAGCCAATCGGGGGCAACTAATGAAAAACTGTTTTTT
TRBD2 TRBJ2-7 . TRBV7-9 CASGMGTNSGQYF TGTGCCAGCGGCATGGGGACTAACTCAGGGCAGTACTTC
. TRBJ2-1 . TRBV5-1 CPSSPTGAVDNEQFF TGCCCCAGCAGCCCCACTGGGGCAGTAGACAATGAGCAGTTCTTC
. TRBJ2-7 . TRBV12-3/TRBV12-4 CANSSGTETYEQYF TGTGCCAACAGTTCAGGGACTGAGACCTACGAGCAGTACTTC
. TRBJ2-1 . TRBV10-1 CASSGKLGSYNEQFF TGCGCCAGTAGTGGGAAGCTGGGTTCCTACAATGAGCAGTTCTTC
. TRBJ1-3 . TRBV4-1 CASSHEQTGGNTIYF TGCGCCAGCAGCCATGAGCAGACCGGCGGAAACACCATATATTTT
TRBD2 TRBJ2-4 . TRBV28 CASSWGLAVLLAKNIQYF TGTGCCAGCAGCTGGGGACTAGCGGTCCTCCTAGCCAAGAACATTCAGTACTTC
TRBD2 TRBJ2-7 . TRBV7-9 CASSLGDYYYEQYF TGTGCCAGCAGCTTAGGGGACTACTACTACGAGCAGTACTTC
TRBD2 TRBJ2-2 once TRBV12-3/TRBV12-4 CASRPPRVPGTSGRRSTWELFF TGTGCCAGCAGGCCCCCCCGGGTCCCCGGGACTAGCGGGAGAAGAAGCACCTGGGAGCTGTTTTTT
. TRBJ2-1 medium-sized TRBV13 CASSFGVNEQFF TGTGCCAGCAGCTTTGGTGTCAATGAGCAGTTCTTC
. TRBJ1-2 . TRBV6-5 CASRLVAKYGYTF TGTGCCAGCAGACTAGTGGCTAAATATGGCTACACCTTC
. TRBJ1-3 . TRBV4-2 CASSSDEAGNTIYF TGTGCCAGCAGTAGCGACGAGGCGGGAAACACCATATATTTT
TRBD2 TRBJ2-1 . TRBV12-3/TRBV12-4 CASSPFGLAGSNEQFF TGTGCCAGCAGCCCCTTCGGGCTAGCGGGGAGCAATGAGCAGTTCTTC
. TRBJ2-2 . TRBV11-2 CASRLVRTYPGTGERFF TGTGCCAGCCGCTTAGTTCGGACGTACCCAGGGACTGGGGAGCGGTTTTTT
. TRBJ2-1 . TRBV5-5 CASSLSRGDNEQFF TGTGCAAGCAGCTTGAGTAGGGGGGACAATGAGCAGTTCTTC
. TRBJ1-5 . TRBV7-9 CASSHGNQPQHF TGTGCCAGCAGCCATGGCAATCAGCCCCAGCATTTT
. TRBJ2-3 . TRBV5-1 CAGSVGQGNKDTQCF .
TRBD1 TRBJ2-2 . TRBV19 CASSSRDRTPTGELFF TGTGCCAGTAGTAGCCGGGACAGGACACCGACCGGGGAGCTGTTTTTT
TRBD1 TRBJ1-1 . TRBV12-3/TRBV12-4 CTSSRGTSYGAFF TGTACCAGCAGCAGGGGGACGTCTTATGGGGCTTTCTTT
. TRBJ1-5 once TRBV5-5 CASSYRGGYNQAQHF TGCGCCAGCAGCTACCGAGGGGGGTATAATCAGGCCCAGCATTTT
. TRBJ2-1 hyperexpanded TRBV11-2 CASSLNDAYEQFF TGTGCCAGCAGCTTAAATGATGCCTATGAGCAGTTCTTC
. TRBJ2-3 . TRBV6-1 CASIERYRQYF TGTGCCAGCATTGAACGGTATAGGCAGTATTTT
TRBD1 TRBJ2-3 many TRBV4-1 CASSQVYGTGGTDTQYF TGCGCCAGCAGCCAAGTCTATGGGACAGGGGGCACAGATACGCAGTATTTT
. TRBJ2-3 many TRBV30 CAWSSAIDGTQYF TGTGCCTGGAGTTCAGCAATAGACGGTACGCAGTATTTT
TRBD2 TRBJ2-7 . TRBV5-1 CASSPGTSVYGGEQYF TGTGCCAGCAGCCCAGGGACTAGCGTATACGGTGGCGAGCAGTACTTC
. TRBJ1-3 . TRBV4-1 CASSPPQTAFSGNIIYF TGCGCCAGCAGCCCGCCCCAGACAGCATTCTCTGGAAACATCATATATTTT
. TRBJ2-1 . TRBV11-2 CASNLNDAYEQFF TGTGCCAGCAATTTGAATGATGCCTATGAGCAGTTCTTC
TRBD2 TRBJ2-1 many TRBV28 CASSLLGRAGGEQFF TGTGCCAGCAGTCTCCTGGGAAGGGCGGGGGGTGAGCAGTTCTTC
. TRBJ2-1 . TRBV4-1 CANSQGGGMVVYEQFF TGCGCCAACAGCCAAGGGGGGGGAATGGTTGTATATGAGCAGTTCTTC
TRBD1 TRBJ1-1 . TRBV11-2 CTSNRMVGQGFGTEAFF TGTACCAGCAACCGAATGGTGGGACAGGGGTTCGGCACTGAAGCTTTCTTT
. TRBJ2-1 once TRBV7-3 CARVMDNNEQIF TGTGCCAGGGTGATGGACAACAATGAGCAGATCTTC
. TRBJ2-7 many TRBV25-1 CASANEAYEQYF TGTGCCAGCGCGAATGAGGCATACGAGCAGTACTTC
TRBD2 TRBJ2-1 . TRBV12-3/TRBV12-4 CASSRTSGSNGQFF TGTGCCAGCAGTCGGACTAGCGGGAGCAATGGGCAGTTCTTC
. TRBJ2-1 . TRBV11-1 CASILFRANEQFF TGTGCCAGCATCTTATTCCGGGCAAATGAGCAGTTCTTC
. TRBJ1-1 . TRBV6-6 CAGSPPTVMNTEAFF TGTGCCGGCAGCCCCCCGACAGTTATGAACACTGAAGCTTTCTTT
TRBD2 TRBJ2-7 medium-sized TRBV4-1 CASSQASSGSYEQYF TGCGCCAGCAGCCAAGCTTCTAGCGGGAGCTACGAGCAGTACTTC
. TRBJ2-1 many TRBV10-3 CATMGSYNEQFF TGTGCCACCATGGGATCCTACAATGAGCAGTTCTTC
TRBD2 TRBJ2-7 . TRBV11-1 CASNLTSGGTYYYEQYF TGTGCCAGCAACTTAACTAGCGGGGGGACATACTACTACGAGCAGTACTTC
. TRBJ1-2 . TRBV4-1 CASSQEAGTHYGYTF TGCGCCAGCAGCCAAGAAGCCGGAACACACTATGGCTACACATTC
TRBD1 TRBJ1-5 many TRBV28 CASSTTGTGGGQPQHF TGTGCCAGCAGCACCACTGGGACAGGGGGCGGCCAGCCCCAGCATTTT
. TRBJ1-6 . TRBV29-1 CSVGDPSCDSPLHF TGCAGCGTCGGGGACCCCTCCTGTGATTCACCTCTCCACTTT
. TRBJ1-1 . TRBV4-1 CASSRDPGQSTEASF TGCGCCAGCAGCCGAGACCCGGGGCAGAGCACTGAAGCTTCCTTT
TRBD2 TRBJ2-7 . TRBV11-2 CASSLSDGLAGGGYEQYF TGTGCCAGCAGCTTATCCGATGGGCTAGCGGGAGGGGGGTATGAGCAGTACTTC
. TRBJ1-5 . TRBV6-1 CASSQQGGQSQHF TGTGCCAGCAGCCAGCAGGGAGGGCAGTCCCAGCATTTT
TRBD1 TRBJ1-6 . TRBV4-1 CASSLIGQDVNPPLHF TGCGCCAGCAGCCTTATAGGACAGGACGTTAATCCACCCCTCCACTTT